The 4 T cell receptor beta chains reported below all come from one sample, sequenced in a study of T cell responses to AZD1222 COVID-19 vaccine. The assay was immunoSEQ multiplex PCR, and TCRdb's table has in-frame clones only and misses some. This sample yields more than 80,000 clones, of which around 90% are seen a single time; around a fifth belongs to the top ten. Here the sequenced sample was peripheral blood, taken on day 0 of AZD1222 vaccination. Receptors were obtained from an adult in good health.

The chain has TRBV7-2 and TRBJ1-1; D gene unclear. The ends were cut back, 4 bases at V and 4 bases at J, with 13 bases in the middle. This CDR3 has 14 amino acids. In germline, CDR1 is SGHTA, CDR2 FQGNSA. CDR3 DNA: TGTGCCAGCAGCTCCCCGACATCGGTCACTGAAGCTTTCTTT. It is translated as CASSSPTSVTEAFF.

The chain couples TRBV25-1 to TRBJ1-1; 12 nucleotides agree with TRBD1. CDR1 is MGHDK, CDR2 SYGVNS, per germline. The CDR3 is 15 amino acids. V shed 1 base, J shed 9 bases, and the junction held 6 bases outside the gene matches. CDR3: CASSESGTGGTKAFF. The CDR3 nucleotides read TGTGCCAGCAGTGAATCCGGGACAGGGGGCACGAAAGCTTTCTTT.

This clone occurred once. The rearrangement joins TRBV6-2 or TRBV6-3 to TRBJ1-6; D uncertain. The V gene's germline CDR1 is MNHEY and CDR2 SVGEGT. V lost 2 bases, J lost 15 bases, and 11 bases lay in between. This CDR3 spans 12 amino acids. DNA of the CDR3: TGTGCCAGCAGTTACGATCCAGCCCGCCTCCACTTT. Its protein is CASSYDPARLHF.

The V and J genes are TRBV12-3 or TRBV12-4 and TRBJ1-2, with no clear D. The CDR3 totals 13 residues. The V and J ends lost 5 bases and 8 bases respectively, with 15 bases between them. CDR3: CASSPGPRRGYTF. The CDR3 DNA follows: TGTGCCAGCAGTCCTGGACCCAGGAGGGGCTACACCTTC.